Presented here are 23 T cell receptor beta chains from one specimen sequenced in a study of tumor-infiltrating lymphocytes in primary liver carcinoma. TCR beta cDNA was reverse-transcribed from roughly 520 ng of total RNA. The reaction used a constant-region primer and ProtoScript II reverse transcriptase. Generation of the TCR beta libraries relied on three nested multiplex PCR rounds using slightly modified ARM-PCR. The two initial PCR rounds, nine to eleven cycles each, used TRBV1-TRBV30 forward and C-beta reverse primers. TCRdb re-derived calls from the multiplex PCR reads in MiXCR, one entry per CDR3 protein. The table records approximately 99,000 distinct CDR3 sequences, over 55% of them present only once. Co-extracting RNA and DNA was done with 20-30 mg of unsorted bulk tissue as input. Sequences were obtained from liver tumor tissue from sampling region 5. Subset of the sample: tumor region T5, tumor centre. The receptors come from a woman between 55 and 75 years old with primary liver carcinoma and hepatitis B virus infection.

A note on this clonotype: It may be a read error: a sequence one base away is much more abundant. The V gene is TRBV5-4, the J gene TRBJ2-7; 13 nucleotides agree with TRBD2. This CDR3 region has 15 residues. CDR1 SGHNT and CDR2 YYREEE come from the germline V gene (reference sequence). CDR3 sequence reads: CTSSAGGLAGDEQYF. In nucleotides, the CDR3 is TGTACCAGCAGCGCAGGCGGACTAGCGGGAGACGAGCAGTACTTC.

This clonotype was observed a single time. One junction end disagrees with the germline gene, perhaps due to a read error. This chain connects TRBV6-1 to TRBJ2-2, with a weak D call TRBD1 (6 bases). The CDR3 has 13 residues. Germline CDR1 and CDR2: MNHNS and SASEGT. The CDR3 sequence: CASSTGYTGELCF. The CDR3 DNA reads TGTGCCAGCAGCACAGGGTACACCGGTGAGCTGTGTTTT.

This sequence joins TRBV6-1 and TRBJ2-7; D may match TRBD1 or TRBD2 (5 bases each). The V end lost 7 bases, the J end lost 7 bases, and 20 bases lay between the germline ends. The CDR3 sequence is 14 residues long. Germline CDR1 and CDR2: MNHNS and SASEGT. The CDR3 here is CASMEAGALEEQYF. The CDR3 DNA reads TGTGCCAGCATGGAGGCCGGGGCTTTGGAAGAGCAGTACTTC.

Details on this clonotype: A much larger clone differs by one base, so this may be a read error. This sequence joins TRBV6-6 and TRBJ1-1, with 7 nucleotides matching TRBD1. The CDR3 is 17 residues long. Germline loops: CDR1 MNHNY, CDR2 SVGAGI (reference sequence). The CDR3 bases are TGTGTCAGCAGTTCAAGTAAGGGGTCAGGGGGGAACACTGAAGCTTTCTTT. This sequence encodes CVSSSSKGSGGNTEAFF.

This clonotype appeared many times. Here the CDR3 DNA reads TGTGCCAGCAGCCAGGGGGGGACTTCCCAAGAGACCCAGTACTTC. Its protein product is CASSQGGTSQETQYF. The V gene is TRBV14, the J gene TRBJ2-5, with 7 bases matching TRBD2. Trimming took 3 bases from V and 1 from J; bases not matched to a gene: 5. CDR3 length: 15 residues. Germline V CDR1 and CDR2: SGHDN, FVKESK.

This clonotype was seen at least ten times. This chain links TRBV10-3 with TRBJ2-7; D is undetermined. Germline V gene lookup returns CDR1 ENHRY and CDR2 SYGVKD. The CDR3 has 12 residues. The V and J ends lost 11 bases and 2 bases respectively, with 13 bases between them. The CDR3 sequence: CAVASLTYEQYF. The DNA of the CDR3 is TGTGCCGTTGCGTCCCTTACCTACGAGCAGTACTTC.

The CDR3 is CATSIGSTDTQYF. DNA of the CDR3: TGTGCCACCTCGATCGGGAGCACAGATACGCAGTATTTT. This chain joins TRBV24-1 and TRBJ2-3, with D uncertain. Germline lookup yields CDR1 KGHDR and CDR2 SFDVKD. The CDR3 loop spans 13 amino acids. Deletions cut 9 bases from V and 0 bases from J, with 9 bases between.

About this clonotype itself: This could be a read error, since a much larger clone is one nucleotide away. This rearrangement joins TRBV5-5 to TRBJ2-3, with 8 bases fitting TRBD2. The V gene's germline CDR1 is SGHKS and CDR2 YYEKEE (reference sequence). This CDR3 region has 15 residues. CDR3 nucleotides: TGTGCCAGCGGCTTGGTTAGCGGGGGCACAGATACGCAGTATTTT. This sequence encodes CASGLVSGGTDTQYF.

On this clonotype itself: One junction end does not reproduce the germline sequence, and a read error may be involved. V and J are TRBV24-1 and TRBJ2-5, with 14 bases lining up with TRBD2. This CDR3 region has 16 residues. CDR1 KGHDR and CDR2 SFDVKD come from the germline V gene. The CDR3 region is CAISDPGLAGEETQYF. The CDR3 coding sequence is TGTGCCATCAGTGATCCGGGACTAGCGGGAGAAGAGACCCAGTACTTC.

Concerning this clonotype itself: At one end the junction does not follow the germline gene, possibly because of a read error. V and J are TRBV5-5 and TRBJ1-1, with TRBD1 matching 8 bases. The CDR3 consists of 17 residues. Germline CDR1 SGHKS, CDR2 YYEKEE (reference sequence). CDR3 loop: CASSLATGQGWNNEAFF. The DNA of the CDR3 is TGCGCCAGCAGCTTGGCCACAGGACAGGGCTGGAACAATGAAGCTTTCTTT.

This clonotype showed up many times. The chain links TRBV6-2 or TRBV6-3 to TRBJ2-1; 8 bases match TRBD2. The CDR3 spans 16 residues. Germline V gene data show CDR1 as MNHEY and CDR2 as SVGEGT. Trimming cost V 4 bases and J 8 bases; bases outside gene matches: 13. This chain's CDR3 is CASSSRGSGTLDEQFF. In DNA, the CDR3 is TGTGCCAGCAGTTCCCGGGGTAGCGGGACTCTCGATGAGCAGTTCTTC.

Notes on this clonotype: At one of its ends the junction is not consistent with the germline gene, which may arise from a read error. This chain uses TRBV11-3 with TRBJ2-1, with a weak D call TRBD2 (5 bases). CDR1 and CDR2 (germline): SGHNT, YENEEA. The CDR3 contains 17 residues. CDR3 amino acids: CASSSRGARTMGNGQLF. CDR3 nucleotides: TGTGCCAGCAGCTCCCGGGGAGCGCGGACCATGGGCAATGGGCAGTTATTC.

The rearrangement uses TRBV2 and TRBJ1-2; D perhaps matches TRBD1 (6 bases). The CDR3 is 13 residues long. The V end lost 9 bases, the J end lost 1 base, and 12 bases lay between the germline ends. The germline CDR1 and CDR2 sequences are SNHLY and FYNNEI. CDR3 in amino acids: CASLRGFNYGYTF. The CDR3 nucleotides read TGTGCCAGTTTGAGGGGGTTTAACTATGGCTACACCTTC.

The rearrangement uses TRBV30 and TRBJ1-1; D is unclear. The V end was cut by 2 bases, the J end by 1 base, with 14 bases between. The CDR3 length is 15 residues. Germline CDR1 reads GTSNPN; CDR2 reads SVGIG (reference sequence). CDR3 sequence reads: CAWSPPSAGNTEAFF. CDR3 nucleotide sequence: TGTGCCTGGAGTCCTCCCTCTGCAGGGAACACTGAAGCTTTCTTT.

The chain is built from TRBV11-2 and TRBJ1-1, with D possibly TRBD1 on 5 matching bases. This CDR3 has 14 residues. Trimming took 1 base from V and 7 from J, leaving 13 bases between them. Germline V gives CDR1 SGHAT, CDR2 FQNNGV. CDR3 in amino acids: CASSLGQTTGEAFF. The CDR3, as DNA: TGTGCCAGCAGCTTAGGACAGACAACGGGTGAAGCTTTCTTT.

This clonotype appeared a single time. This CDR3 is CAISKKVSTPSTF. Here the CDR3 DNA reads TGTGCCATCAGTAAGAAGGTCTCTACCCCTTCCACCTTC. The chain has TRBV10-3 and TRBJ1-2; D unresolved. V was pared by 5 bases and J by 13 bases, with 20 bases between. CDR1 ENHRY and CDR2 SYGVKD come from the germline V gene. The CDR3 loop spans 13 amino acids.

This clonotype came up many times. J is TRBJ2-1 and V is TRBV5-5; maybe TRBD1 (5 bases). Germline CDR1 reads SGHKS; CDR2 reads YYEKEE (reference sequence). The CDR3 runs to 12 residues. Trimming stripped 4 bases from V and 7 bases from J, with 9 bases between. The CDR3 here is CASSQQVNEQFF. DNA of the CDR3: TGTGCCAGCAGCCAACAGGTTAATGAGCAGTTCTTC. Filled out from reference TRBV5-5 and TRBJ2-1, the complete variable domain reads DAGVTQSPTHLIKTRGQQVTLRCSPISGHKSVSWYQQVLGQGPQFIFQYYEKEERGRGNFPDRFSARQFPNYSSELNVNALLLGDSALYLCASSQQVNEQFFGPGTRLTVL.

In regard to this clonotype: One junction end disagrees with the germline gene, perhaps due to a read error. The CDR3 sequence is CASSQGGQANYGYTF. For the CDR3, the DNA is TGTGCCAGCAGTCAAGGGGGACAGGCGAACTATGGCTACACCTTC. The J gene is TRBJ1-2, the V gene TRBV4-2; 8 nucleotides agree with TRBD1. Germline values: CDR1 LGHNA, CDR2 YNFKEQ. The CDR3 is 15 amino acids.

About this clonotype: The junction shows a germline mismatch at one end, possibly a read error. CDR3 amino acids: CANSLTGTAMNTEAFF. The CDR3 nucleotides are TGTGCCAACAGCTTAACCGGGACAGCCATGAACACTGAAGCTTTCTTT. The chain couples TRBV7-3 to TRBJ1-1; 7 bases map to TRBD1. This CDR3 has 16 amino acids. Germline values: CDR1 SGHTA, CDR2 FQGTGA.

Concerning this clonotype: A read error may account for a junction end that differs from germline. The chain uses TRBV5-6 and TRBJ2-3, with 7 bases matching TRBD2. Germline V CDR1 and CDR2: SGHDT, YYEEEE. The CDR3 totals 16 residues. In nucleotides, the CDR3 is TGTGCCCGCAGCTTGAAGGGACTACGATCCCCAGATACGCAGTATTTT. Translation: CARSLKGLRSPDTQYF.

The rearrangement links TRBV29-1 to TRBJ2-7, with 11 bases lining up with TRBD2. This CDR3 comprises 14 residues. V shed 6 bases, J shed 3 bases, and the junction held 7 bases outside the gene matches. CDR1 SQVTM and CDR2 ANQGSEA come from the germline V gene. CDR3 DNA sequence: TGCAGCGTCGCATTTGGGACTAGCGGCTACGAGCAGTACTTC. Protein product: CSVAFGTSGYEQYF.

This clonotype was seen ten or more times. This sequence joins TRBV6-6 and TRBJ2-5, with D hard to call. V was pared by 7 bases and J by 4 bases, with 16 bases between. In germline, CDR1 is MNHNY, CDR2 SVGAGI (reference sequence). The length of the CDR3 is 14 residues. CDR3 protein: CASTASEARETQYF. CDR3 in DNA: TGTGCCAGCACCGCCAGTGAAGCCAGAGAGACCCAGTACTTC.

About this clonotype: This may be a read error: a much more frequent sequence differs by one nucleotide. The CDR3 sequence is CAWSVPVSSDAFF. DNA for the CDR3: TGTGCCTGGAGTGTACCGGTCAGTTCAGATGCTTTCTTT. The rearrangement joins TRBV30 to TRBJ1-1; D gene uncertain. Germline loops: CDR1 GTSNPN, CDR2 SVGIG (reference sequence). The CDR3 runs to 13 residues. Deletions cut 0 bases from V and 11 bases from J, with 16 bases between.